This TCR beta chain is drawn from a study of OX40 agonist ivuxolimab in advanced cancers. Study-wide background: Melanoma, hepatocellular carcinoma, head and neck or renal cell cancer occurred in dose-escalation patients.

Looked up from germline, CDR1 is MDHEN and CDR2 is SYDVKM. The CDR3 is 15 amino acids. Clones were read by immunoSEQ multiplex PCR, and TCRdb kept only the in-frame ones, dropping some. The sample consists of tens of thousands of clones, 80% to 90% of them appearing once. The TCR sequence derives from an adult with an advanced solid tumor such as melanoma, head and neck, liver or kidney cancer. The sequencing used CD4+ or CD8+ T cells sorted from blood, collected in a trial of the OX40 agonist ivuxolimab. This chain connects TRBV28 to TRBJ2-5; TRBD1 matches 9 bases. The assigned J gene may be wrong: the sequence end matches TRBJ2-7 better. The CDR3 reads CASSLWRGTGYEQYF. CDR3 DNA: TGTGCCAGCAGTTTATGGAGGGGGACAGGGTACGAGCAGTACTTC.